This record concerns one T cell receptor (beta chain) sequence. This clone was seen a few times. Its antigen is not yet known. There are no base qualities to consult, and no much larger clone falls within one base. The time point label for this specimen denotes: cells obtained before transplantation from donor or recipient. CD3+CD4+ and CD3+CD8+ populations were FACS-sorted from unstimulated pre-transplant donor and recipient cells taken from spleen or lymph nodes. V and J are truncated by 1 base and 3 bases respectively, leaving an intervening sequence of 13 bases. Reading the germline V gene (reference sequence) gives CDR1 SEHNR and CDR2 FQNEAQ. There are 15 amino acids in the CDR3, from cysteine to phenylalanine inclusive. Of the read, only the CDR3 DNA is kept; its 45 bases are in frame from base 1. These data are taken from a study of graft-versus-host responses after intestinal transplantation (dated by TCRdb to 2020 to 2023). In terms of the full investigation: The transplants that recipients received were multivisceral, liver-intestinal, or isolated intestinal. The cohort enrolled about two dozen intestinal transplant recipients including one retransplant, and a few patients lacking pretransplant specimens were excluded. Every recipient was given anti-thymocyte globulin induction, then maintenance tacrolimus and steroids for about three years. Rather than going through the commercial service, samples from three later patients were sequenced in-house on an Illumina MiSeq and processed with MiXCR. Donor T cell macrochimerism was defined as a peak of at least 4% donor T cells among recipient peripheral blood mononuclear cells. Alloreactive clones were identified by sequencing pre-transplant mixed lymphocyte reaction products and comparing these products with unstimulated pre-transplant donor and recipient T cells. Bulk TCR-beta CDR3 sequencing was used to track graft-versus-host and host-versus-graft alloreactive T cell clones in the graft, circulation and bone marrow after intestinal transplantation. Broad study findings and their caveats: Conclusions were limited by the relatively low number and heterogeneity of intestinal transplant patients. GvH clones turned up in recipient bone marrow, with some appearing earlier in ileal mucosa or blood, a pattern consistent with an intestinal mucosal origin. High GvH to HvG T cell clonal ratios were observed in the allografts of patients with donor T cell macrochimerism. Early after transplant, declines in HvG clones were associated with peak levels of circulating GvH clones.

The method behind the library was the immunoSEQ multiplex PCR assay. For most patients, genomic DNA was isolated with the Qiagen DNeasy Blood and Tissue Kit and shipped frozen to Adaptive Biotechnologies for TCR sequencing. Adaptive Biotechnologies carried out high-throughput TCR-beta CDR3 sequencing of genomic DNA for most patients. The source study handled its data this way. Adaptive's ImmunoSEQ software supplied the TCR sequencing data for 15 to 20 patients, while MiXCR and VDJtools were used to process a few other patients. To correct CD4 versus CD8 sorting errors, sequences present in both subsets at a frequency ratio below 5:1 were removed. CDR3 nucleotide sequences shared between donor and recipient were removed because their origin could not be assigned. To count as alloreactive, a clone needed at least 2-fold expansion over unstimulated cells and a minimum CFSE-low frequency of 0.002% (template counts) or 0.001% (read counts). A clone was considered mappable if detected in the sequenced pre-transplant spleen, lymph node, or MLR CFSE-low populations of the donor or recipient. The cumulative frequency of alloreactive clones was calculated as a percentage of all sequences, weighted by copy number. In TCRdb, the immuneACCESS table is reduced to in-frame sequences with V and J assigned. These tables do not hold every clone; where another copy was compared, an unresolved V gene accounts for under half, and the others remain unexplained. Clone size and V and J calls were adopted from that table, with D and trimming inferred from the DNA. Across this sample there are approximately 85,000 clones, with under 95% seen only once. The ten largest clones represent about 7.3% of the sample.

This sequence was found in a human donor who was the organ donor for an intestinal transplant. Recombination connected TRBV7-9 to TRBJ2-7; the D gene remains uncertain. The sequencing used unstimulated CD8+ T cells sorted from spleen or lymph node cells, collected before transplant. DNA sequence: TGTGCCAGCAGCTTAGGGTCGTTCGAAGACTACGAGCAGTACTTC. Its amino acids are CASSLGSFEDYEQYF.